These 13 T cell receptor beta chains originate from one sample sequenced in a study of cytomegalovirus exposure and HLA in healthy donors. The primer mix had 60 Vbeta and 13 Jbeta primers. The protocol was immunoSEQ multiplex PCR, while the TCRdb copy is restricted to in-frame clones and leaves out a portion. The table includes some 180,000 clones, roughly 77% detected once. Source material: PBMCs. These receptors all come from a man aged 35 to 55 in good health and CMV-seropositive.

This sequence joins TRBV10-3 and TRBJ1-1; 9 nucleotides agree with TRBD1. The V and J ends lost 10 bases and 1 base, in that order; junction bases with no gene match: 7. CDR1 ENHRY and CDR2 SYGVKD come from the germline V gene. CDR3 length: 14 amino acids. CDR3 in DNA: TGTGCCACCCAGACAGGGGGAGGGAACACTGAAGCTTTCTTT. As protein: CATQTGGGNTEAFF.

This rearrangement joins TRBV6-5 to TRBJ1-6; possible D gene TRBD1, 5 bases. Germline assignment: CDR1 MNHEY and CDR2 SVGAGI. The CDR3 has 14 amino acids. V was shortened by 5 bases and J by 4 bases, with 9 bases between the two germline ends. CDR3 in amino acids: CASSAGQYNSPLHF. Written as DNA, the CDR3 is TGTGCCAGCAGTGCAGGGCAGTATAATTCACCCCTCCACTTT.

The V call is TRBV5-4, the J call TRBJ1-2, with TRBD1 as a possible D gene (5 bases). Germline V CDR1 and CDR2: SGHNT, YYREEE (reference sequence). V gave up 1 base and J gave up 4 bases, with 11 bases separating them. This CDR3 is 14 amino acids long. The CDR3: CASSLMGRGYGYTF. In nucleotides, the CDR3 is TGTGCCAGCAGCTTGATGGGGCGCGGCTATGGCTACACCTTC.

The chain has TRBV19 and TRBJ2-3; TRBD2 matches at 8 bases. The ends lost 10 bases at V and 3 bases at J; junction bases unmatched: 9. This CDR3 comprises 14 residues. The germline V gene encodes CDR1 LNHDA and CDR2 SQIVND (reference sequence). The CDR3 DNA reads TGTGCCACAGGTCAAGCGGGGGAGACAGATACGCAGTATTTT. Translated, it gives CATGQAGETDTQYF.

The chain links TRBV2 to TRBJ1-1, with D possibly being TRBD1 (5 bases). This CDR3 has 14 residues. Trimming removed 7 bases at V and 4 bases at J, with 16 bases between. CDR1 SNHLY and CDR2 FYNNEI come from the germline V gene. In nucleotides, the CDR3 is TGTGCCAGCACCCGAAGCGGGGGTGTCACTGAAGCTTTCTTT. Its protein product is CASTRSGGVTEAFF.

The V gene is TRBV4-2, the J gene TRBJ2-2; 7 bases line up with TRBD2. V was pared by 5 bases and J by 5 bases, with 17 bases of the junction left unmatched. The CDR3 sequence is 18 residues long. Germline V gene lookup returns CDR1 LGHNA and CDR2 YNFKEQ. The CDR3 coding sequence is TGTGCCAGCAGCTACCGACTAGCCGGGGCGGGCCAAACCGGGGAGCTGTTTTTT. Its translation: CASSYRLAGAGQTGELFF.

The chain carries TRBV7-2 and TRBJ1-3; no clear D gene. The germline CDR1 and CDR2 sequences are SGHTA and FQGNSA. The CDR3 consists of 15 residues. V lost 5 bases and J 0 bases, leaving 11 bases between the germline ends. The CDR3 DNA reads TGTGCCAGCAGCCCCGGAGGCCTCTCTGGAAACACCATATATTTT. Residues: CASSPGGLSGNTIYF.

This chain connects TRBV5-4 to TRBJ2-5, with 8 bases lining up with TRBD1. Trimming took 4 bases from V and 5 from J; bases not matched to a gene: 7. The CDR3 runs to 14 residues. In germline, CDR1 is SGHNT, CDR2 YYREEE (reference sequence). CDR3 region: CASSPGTGGETQYF. The CDR3 nucleotides read TGTGCCAGCAGCCCCGGGACAGGAGGGGAGACCCAGTACTTC.

This clone came up once. The DNA for the CDR3 is TGTGCCAGCAGCACCCGGACTAGCGGGAGGGAAAACTACAATGAGCAGTTCTTC. This sequence encodes CASSTRTSGRENYNEQFF. The rearrangement uses TRBV7-9 and TRBJ2-1, with 15 bases matching TRBD2. The V and J ends lost 5 bases and 3 bases, in that order; junction bases with no gene match: 8. This CDR3 spans 18 amino acids. Germline CDR1 is SEHNR and CDR2 is FQNEAQ (reference sequence).

The V and J genes are TRBV7-9 and TRBJ1-2; D not resolved. V lost 7 bases and J lost 4, with 22 bases in between. This CDR3 is 16 amino acids long. CDR1 SEHNR and CDR2 FQNEAQ come from the germline V gene (reference sequence). CDR3 sequence: CASTSLEWRAVYGYTF. For the CDR3, the DNA is TGTGCCAGCACGTCCCTTGAGTGGAGGGCCGTCTATGGCTACACCTTC.

This chain links TRBV27 with TRBJ1-2; no clear D. This CDR3 contains 14 residues. Germline V lookup: CDR1 MNHEY, CDR2 SMNVEV (reference sequence). The V end was cut by 6 bases, the J end by 3 bases, with 14 bases between. The CDR3 here is CASRVGSGDYGYTF. The CDR3 DNA sequence: TGTGCCAGCAGGGTCGGGAGTGGGGACTATGGCTACACCTTC.

The V gene is TRBV27, the J gene TRBJ2-1, with 7 bases aligning to TRBD2. Looked up from germline, CDR1 is MNHEY and CDR2 is SMNVEV (reference sequence). CDR3 length equals 14 residues. V was pared by 5 bases and J by 8 bases, with 9 bases of the junction left unmatched. The CDR3 nucleotides are TGTGCCAGCAGTCTGGGGAGGGTTGGAGATGAGCAGTTCTTC. Protein sequence: CASSLGRVGDEQFF.

The V and J genes are TRBV7-9 and TRBJ2-5, with a possible D match to TRBD2 (6 bases). Germline V lookup: CDR1 SEHNR, CDR2 FQNEAQ (reference sequence). Deletions cut 5 bases from V and 1 base from J, with 8 bases between. This CDR3 is 13 amino acids long. CDR3 amino acids: CASSQGLQETQYF. The CDR3 DNA sequence: TGTGCCAGCAGCCAGGGACTCCAAGAGACCCAGTACTTC.